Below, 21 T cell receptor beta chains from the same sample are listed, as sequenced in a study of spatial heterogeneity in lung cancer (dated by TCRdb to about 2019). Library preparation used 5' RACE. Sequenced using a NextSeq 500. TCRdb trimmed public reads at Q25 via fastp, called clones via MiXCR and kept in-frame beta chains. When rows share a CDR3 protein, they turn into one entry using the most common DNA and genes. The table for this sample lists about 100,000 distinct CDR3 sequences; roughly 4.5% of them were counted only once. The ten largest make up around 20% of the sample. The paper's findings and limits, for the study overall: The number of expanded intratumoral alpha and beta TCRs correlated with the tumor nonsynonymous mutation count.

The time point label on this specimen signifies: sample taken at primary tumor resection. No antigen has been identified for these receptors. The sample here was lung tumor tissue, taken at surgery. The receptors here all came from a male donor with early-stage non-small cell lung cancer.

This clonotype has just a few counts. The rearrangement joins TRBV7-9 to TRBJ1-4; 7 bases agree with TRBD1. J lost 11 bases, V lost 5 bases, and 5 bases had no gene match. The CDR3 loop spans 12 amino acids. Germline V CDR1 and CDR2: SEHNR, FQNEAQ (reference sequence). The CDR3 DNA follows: TGTGCCAGCAGCGCGACAGGGAGCAAACTGTTTTTT. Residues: CASSATGSKLFF.

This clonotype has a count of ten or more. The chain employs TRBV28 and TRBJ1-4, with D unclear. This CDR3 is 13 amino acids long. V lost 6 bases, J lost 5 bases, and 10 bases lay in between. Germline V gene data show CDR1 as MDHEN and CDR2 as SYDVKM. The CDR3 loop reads CASRGSDNEKLFF. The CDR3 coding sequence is TGTGCCAGCAGGGGCTCCGACAATGAAAAACTGTTTTTT.

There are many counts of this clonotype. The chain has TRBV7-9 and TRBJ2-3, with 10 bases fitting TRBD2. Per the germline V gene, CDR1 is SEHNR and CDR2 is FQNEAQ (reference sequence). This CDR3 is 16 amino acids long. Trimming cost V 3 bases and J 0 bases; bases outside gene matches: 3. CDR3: CASSLASGSSTDTQYF. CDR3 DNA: TGTGCCAGCAGCTTGGCTAGCGGGAGTAGCACAGATACGCAGTATTTT.

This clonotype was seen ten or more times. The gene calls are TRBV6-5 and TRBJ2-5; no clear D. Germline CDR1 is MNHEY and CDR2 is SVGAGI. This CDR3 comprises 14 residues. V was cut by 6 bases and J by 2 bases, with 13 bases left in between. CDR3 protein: CASSLEGIQETQYF. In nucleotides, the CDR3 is TGTGCCAGCAGCCTTGAAGGGATACAAGAGACCCAGTACTTC.

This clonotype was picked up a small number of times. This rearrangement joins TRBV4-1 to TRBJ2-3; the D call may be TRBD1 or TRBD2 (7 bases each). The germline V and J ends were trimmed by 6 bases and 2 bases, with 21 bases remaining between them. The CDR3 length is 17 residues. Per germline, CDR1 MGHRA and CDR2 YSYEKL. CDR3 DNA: TGCGCCAGCAGGGTAGAGCCAGGGGGGGCCTACACAGATACGCAGTATTTT. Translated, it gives CASRVEPGGAYTDTQYF.

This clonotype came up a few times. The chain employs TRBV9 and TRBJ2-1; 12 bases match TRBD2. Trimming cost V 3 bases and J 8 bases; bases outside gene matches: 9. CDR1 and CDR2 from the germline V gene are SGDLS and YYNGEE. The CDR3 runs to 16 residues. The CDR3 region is CASSAASGRAAYEQFF. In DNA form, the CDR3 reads TGTGCCAGCAGCGCCGCTAGCGGGAGGGCCGCGTATGAGCAGTTCTTC.

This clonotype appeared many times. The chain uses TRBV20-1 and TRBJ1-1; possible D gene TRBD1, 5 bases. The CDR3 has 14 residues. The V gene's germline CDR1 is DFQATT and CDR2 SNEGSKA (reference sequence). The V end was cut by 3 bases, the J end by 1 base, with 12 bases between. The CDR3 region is CSARGLEGNTEAFF. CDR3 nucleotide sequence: TGCAGTGCTAGGGGACTGGAGGGGAACACTGAAGCTTTCTTT.

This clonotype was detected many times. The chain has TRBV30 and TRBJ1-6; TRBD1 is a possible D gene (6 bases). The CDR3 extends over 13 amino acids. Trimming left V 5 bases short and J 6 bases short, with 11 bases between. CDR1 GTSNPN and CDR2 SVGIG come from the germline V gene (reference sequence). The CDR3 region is CAWDRTANSPLHF. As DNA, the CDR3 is TGTGCCTGGGACAGGACAGCTAATTCACCCCTCCACTTT. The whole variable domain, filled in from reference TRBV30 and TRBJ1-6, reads SQTIHQWPATLVQPVGSPLSLECTVEGTSNPNLYWYRQAAGRGLQLLFYSVGIGQISSEVPQNLSASRPQDRQFILSSKKLLLSDSGFYLCAWDRTANSPLHFGNGTRLTVT.

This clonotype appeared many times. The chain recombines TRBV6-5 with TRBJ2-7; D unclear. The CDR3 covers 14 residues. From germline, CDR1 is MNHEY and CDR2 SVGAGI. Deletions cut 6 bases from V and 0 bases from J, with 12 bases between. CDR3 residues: CASRQRPDSYEQYF. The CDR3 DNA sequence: TGTGCCAGCAGACAGAGACCGGACTCCTACGAGCAGTACTTC.

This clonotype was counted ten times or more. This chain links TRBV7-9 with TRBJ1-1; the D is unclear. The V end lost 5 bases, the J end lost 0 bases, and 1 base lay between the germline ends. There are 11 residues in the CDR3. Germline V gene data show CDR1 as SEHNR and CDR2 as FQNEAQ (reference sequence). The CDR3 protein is CASSLNTEAFF. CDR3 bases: TGTGCCAGCAGCCTGAACACTGAAGCTTTCTTT.

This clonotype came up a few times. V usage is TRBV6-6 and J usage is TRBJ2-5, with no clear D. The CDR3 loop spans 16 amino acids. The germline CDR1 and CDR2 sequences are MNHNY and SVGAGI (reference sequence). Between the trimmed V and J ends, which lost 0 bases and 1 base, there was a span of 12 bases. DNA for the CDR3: TGTGCCAGCAGTTACTCGTCAGGAGCAACCCAAGAGACCCAGTACTTC. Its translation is CASSYSSGATQETQYF.

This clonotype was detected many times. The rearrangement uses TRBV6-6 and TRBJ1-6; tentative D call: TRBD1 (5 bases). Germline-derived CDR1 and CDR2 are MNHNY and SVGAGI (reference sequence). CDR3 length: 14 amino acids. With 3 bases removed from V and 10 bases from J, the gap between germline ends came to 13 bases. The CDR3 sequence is CASSYRGVDSPLHF. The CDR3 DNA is TGTGCCAGCAGTTATAGGGGCGTCGACTCACCCCTCCACTTT.

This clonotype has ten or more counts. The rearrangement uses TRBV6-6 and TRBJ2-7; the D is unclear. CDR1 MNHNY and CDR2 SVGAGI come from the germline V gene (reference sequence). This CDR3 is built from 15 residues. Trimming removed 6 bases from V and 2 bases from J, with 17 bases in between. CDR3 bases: TGTGCCAGCAGCCAGAGGCAGAAGATAACCTACGAGCAGTACTTC. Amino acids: CASSQRQKITYEQYF.

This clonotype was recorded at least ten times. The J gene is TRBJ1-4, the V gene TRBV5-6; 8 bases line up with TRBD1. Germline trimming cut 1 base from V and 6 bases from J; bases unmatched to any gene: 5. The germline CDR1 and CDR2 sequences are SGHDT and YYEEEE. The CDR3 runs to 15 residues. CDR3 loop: CASSLLLTGDEKLFF. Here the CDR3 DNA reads TGTGCCAGCAGCTTGCTTCTGACAGGGGATGAAAAACTGTTTTTT.

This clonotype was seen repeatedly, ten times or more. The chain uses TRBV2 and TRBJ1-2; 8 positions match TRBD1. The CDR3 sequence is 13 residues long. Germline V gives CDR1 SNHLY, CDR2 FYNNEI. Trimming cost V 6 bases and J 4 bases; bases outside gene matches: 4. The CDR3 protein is CASRAGGLYGYTF. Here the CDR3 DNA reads TGTGCCAGCAGGGCAGGGGGCCTCTATGGCTACACCTTC.

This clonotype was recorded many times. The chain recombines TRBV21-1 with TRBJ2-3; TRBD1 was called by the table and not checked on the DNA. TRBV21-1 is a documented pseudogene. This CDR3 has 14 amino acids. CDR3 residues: CAPQTQGSTDTQYF. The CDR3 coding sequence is TGTGCCCCCCAAACCCAGGGGAGCACAGATACGCAGTATTTT.

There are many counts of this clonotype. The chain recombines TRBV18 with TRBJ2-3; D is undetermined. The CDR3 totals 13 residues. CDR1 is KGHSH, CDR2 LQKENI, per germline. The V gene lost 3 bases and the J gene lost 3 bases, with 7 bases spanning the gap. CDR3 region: CASSPKGTDTQYF. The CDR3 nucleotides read TGTGCCAGCTCACCGAAGGGTACAGATACGCAGTATTTT. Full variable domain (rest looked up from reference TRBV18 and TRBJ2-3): NAGVMQNPRHLVRRRGQEARLRCSPMKGHSHVYWYRQLPEEGLKFMVYLQKENIIDESGMPKERFSAEFPKEGPSILRIQQVVRGDSAAYFCASSPKGTDTQYFGPGTRLTVL.

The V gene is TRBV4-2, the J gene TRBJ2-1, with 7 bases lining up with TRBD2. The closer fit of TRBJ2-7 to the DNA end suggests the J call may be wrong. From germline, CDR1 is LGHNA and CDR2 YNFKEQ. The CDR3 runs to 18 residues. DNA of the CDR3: TGTGCCAGCAGCCATGAACCCCCGTGGAGCGGGAACTACAATGAGCAGTACTTC. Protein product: CASSHEPPWSGNYNEQYF.

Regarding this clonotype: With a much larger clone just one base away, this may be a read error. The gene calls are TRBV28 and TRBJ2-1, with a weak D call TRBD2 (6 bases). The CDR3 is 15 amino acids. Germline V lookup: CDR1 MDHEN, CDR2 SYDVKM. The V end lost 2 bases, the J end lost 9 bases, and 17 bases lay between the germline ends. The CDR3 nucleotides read TGTGCCAGCAGTTTACGGGAGTTGGGTCGGGGTGAGCAGTTCTTC. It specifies CASSLRELGRGEQFF.

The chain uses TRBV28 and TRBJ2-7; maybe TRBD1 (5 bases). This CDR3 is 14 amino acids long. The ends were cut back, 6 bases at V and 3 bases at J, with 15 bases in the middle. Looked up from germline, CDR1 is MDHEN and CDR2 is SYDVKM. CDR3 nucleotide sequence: TGTGCCAGCAGGGCCCTGGGGCAGCACTACGAGCAGTACTTC. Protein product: CASRALGQHYEQYF.

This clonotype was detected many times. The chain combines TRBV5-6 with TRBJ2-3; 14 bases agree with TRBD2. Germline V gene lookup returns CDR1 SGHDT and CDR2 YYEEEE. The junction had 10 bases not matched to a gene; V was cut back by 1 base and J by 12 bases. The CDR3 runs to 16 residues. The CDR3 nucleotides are TGTGCCAGCAGCTTGTGGGGACTAGCGGGAGTCCCCTCCCAGTATTTT. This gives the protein CASSLWGLAGVPSQYF.